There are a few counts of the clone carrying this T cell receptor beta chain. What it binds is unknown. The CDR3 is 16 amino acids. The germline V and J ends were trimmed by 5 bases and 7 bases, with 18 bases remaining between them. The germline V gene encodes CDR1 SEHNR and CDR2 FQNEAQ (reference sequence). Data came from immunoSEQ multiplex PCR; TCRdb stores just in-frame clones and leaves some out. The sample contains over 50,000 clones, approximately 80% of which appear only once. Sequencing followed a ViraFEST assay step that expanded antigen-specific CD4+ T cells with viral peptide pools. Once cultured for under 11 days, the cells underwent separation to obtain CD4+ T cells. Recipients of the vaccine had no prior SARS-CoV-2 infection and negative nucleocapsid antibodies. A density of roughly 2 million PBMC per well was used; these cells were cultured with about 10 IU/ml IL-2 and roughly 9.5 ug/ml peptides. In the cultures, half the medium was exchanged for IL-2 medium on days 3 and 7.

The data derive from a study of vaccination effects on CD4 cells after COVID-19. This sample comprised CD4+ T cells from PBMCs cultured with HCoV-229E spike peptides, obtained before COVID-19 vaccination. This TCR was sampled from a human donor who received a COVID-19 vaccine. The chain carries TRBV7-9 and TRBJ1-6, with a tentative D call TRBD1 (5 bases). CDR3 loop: CASSPDSLTPNSPLHF. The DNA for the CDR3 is TGTGCCAGCAGCCCAGACAGCCTTACTCCGAATTCACCCCTCCACTTT.